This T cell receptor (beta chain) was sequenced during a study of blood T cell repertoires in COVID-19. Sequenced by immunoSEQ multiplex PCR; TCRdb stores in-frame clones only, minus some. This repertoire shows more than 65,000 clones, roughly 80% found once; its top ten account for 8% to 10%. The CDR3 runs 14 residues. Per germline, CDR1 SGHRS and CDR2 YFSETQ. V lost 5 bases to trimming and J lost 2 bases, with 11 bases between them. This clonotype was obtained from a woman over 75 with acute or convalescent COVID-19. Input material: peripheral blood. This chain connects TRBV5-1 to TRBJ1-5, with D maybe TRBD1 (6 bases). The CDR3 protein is CASSRGGGNQPQHF. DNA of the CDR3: TGCGCCAGCAGTAGGGGGGGAGGCAATCAGCCCCAGCATTTT.